What follows are 9 T cell receptor beta chains derived from one specimen sequenced in a study of blood T cell repertoires in COVID-19. Method: immunoSEQ multiplex PCR; TCRdb's copy keeps in-frame clones and lacks some. The sample contains fewer than 350,000 clones, less than 90% of which appear only once. The specimen sequenced was peripheral blood. All receptors derive from a woman aged 25-40 years with COVID-19, enrolled during active disease.

This chain joins TRBV28 and TRBJ1-5, with 7 nucleotides matching TRBD1. This CDR3 is 17 amino acids long. Germline CDR1 and CDR2: MDHEN and SYDVKM. V shed 6 bases and J 0 bases; nucleotides not matched to a gene: 11. Here the CDR3 reads CASSHLSDRDSNQPQHF. The CDR3, as DNA: TGTGCCAGCAGCCACCTATCTGACAGGGATAGCAATCAGCCCCAGCATTTT.

CDR3 residues: CASSDDPPTSGGATDTQYF. CDR3 nucleotides: TGTGCCAGCAGTGATGATCCCCCGACTAGCGGGGGGGCCACAGATACGCAGTATTTT. The chain joins TRBV6-1 to TRBJ2-3, with TRBD2 identical over 14 bases. V lost 3 bases to trimming and J lost 2 bases; unmatched junction nucleotides: 10. Germline values: CDR1 MNHNS, CDR2 SASEGT. This CDR3 has 19 residues.

This clone was observed a single time. This chain uses TRBV5-8 with TRBJ2-3; 8 bases agree with TRBD2. CDR3 length equals 16 residues. V shed 2 bases, J shed 2 bases, and the junction held 7 bases outside the gene matches. Germline V gene data show CDR1 as SGHTS and CDR2 as YDEGEE. The CDR3 DNA reads as TGTGCCAGCAGCTTCTTGCGGGGGGCTAACACAGATACGCAGTATTTT. Amino acids: CASSFLRGANTDTQYF.

This chain uses TRBV5-1 with TRBJ1-4, with TRBD1 matching 8 bases. Germline loops: CDR1 SGHRS, CDR2 YFSETQ. V dropped 4 bases and J dropped 8; count of bases not matched to a gene: 13. This CDR3 has 16 residues. CDR3 DNA sequence: TGCGCCAGCAGCAGTACAGGGGGATCTTTAGGAGAAAAACTGTTTTTT. Residues: CASSSTGGSLGEKLFF.

This clone turned up a few times. The rearrangement uses TRBV5-4 and TRBJ1-2; 10 bases fit TRBD1. The CDR3 has 15 amino acids. V was pared by 5 bases and J by 3 bases, with 7 bases of the junction left unmatched. In germline, CDR1 is SGHNT, CDR2 YYREEE (reference sequence). The CDR3 nucleotides read TGTGCCAGCAGTAAGACAGGGGGCGTACACTATGGCTACACCTTC. Protein sequence: CASSKTGGVHYGYTF.

V is TRBV14 and J is TRBJ1-1; D is possibly TRBD1 (6 bases). The CDR3 totals 15 residues. The V gene lost 0 bases and the J gene lost 5 bases, with 13 bases spanning the gap. CDR1 and CDR2 from the germline V gene are SGHDN and FVKESK. The CDR3 DNA follows: TGTGCCAGCAGCCAAGACCCGACAGGTCAAACTGAAGCTTTCTTT. Translated, it gives CASSQDPTGQTEAFF.

The V gene is TRBV6-5, the J gene TRBJ2-1, with TRBD1 as a possible D gene (6 bases). Germline CDR1 MNHEY, CDR2 SVGAGI. The V end lost 6 bases, the J end lost 6 bases, and 6 bases lay between the germline ends. The CDR3 contains 11 residues. The CDR3 sequence: CASSRGNEQFF. The CDR3 coding sequence is TGTGCCAGCAGCAGGGGCAATGAGCAGTTCTTC.

The chain recombines TRBV19 with TRBJ2-1, with TRBD2 matching over 16 bases. In germline, CDR1 is LNHDA, CDR2 SQIVND (reference sequence). The CDR3 covers 17 residues. V gave up 6 bases and J gave up 7 bases; unmatched junction bases: 9. The CDR3 sequence: CASSGRGLAGGGNEQFF. The CDR3 nucleotides are TGTGCCAGTAGCGGTCGGGGACTAGCGGGGGGGGGTAATGAGCAGTTCTTC.

There are a few counts of this clone. CDR3 sequence: CAISFSDTQYF. The CDR3 DNA follows: TGTGCCATCAGTTTTTCGGATACGCAGTATTTT. The gene calls are TRBV10-3 and TRBJ2-3; no clear D. V was pared by 5 bases and J by 6 bases, with 6 bases between. This CDR3 comprises 11 residues. CDR1 ENHRY and CDR2 SYGVKD come from the germline V gene.